This T cell receptor (beta chain) was captured by sequencing in a study of Graves' ophthalmopathy and Graves' hyperthyroidism. V shed 0 bases and J 7 bases; nucleotides not matched to a gene: 5. This CDR3 is 15 amino acids long. The V gene's germline CDR1 is SGHDT and CDR2 YYEEEE. Amplification of the TCR beta CDR3 regions used RNA transcripts (as template). HTBI primers primed a first-round RT-PCR, and a second-round multiplex PCR followed. One entry per CDR3 protein results from TCRdb running MiXCR on the multiplex PCR reads. The profile shows 24,000 or so distinct CDR3 sequences, 45% to 60% of them singletons.

The V gene is TRBV5-6, the J gene TRBJ2-2, with 8 positions matching TRBD1. The source of this sequence is an adult woman with stable Graves' hyperthyroidism. The sequencing sample was made of peripheral blood. This CDR3 reads CASSLARGLVGELFF. CDR3 in DNA: TGTGCCAGCAGCTTGGCCAGGGGGCTTGTCGGGGAGCTGTTTTTT.